Given below is one TCR beta chain in context. No antigen is known for it. The data were obtained in a study of graft-versus-host responses after intestinal transplantation. Background on the study: Each transplant was multivisceral, liver-intestinal, or isolated intestinal.

Notes on the study in general: Peak levels of circulating GvH clones tracked with early post-transplant HvG declines. Recipient bone marrow held GvH clones, some seen earlier in ileum or blood.

The J segment lost 2 bases and the V segment lost 3 bases, leaving 4 bases of the junction unmatched. This CDR3 is built from 15 residues. The germline CDR1 and CDR2 sequences are LNHDA and SQIVND (reference sequence). Processed graft tissue released its intraepithelial and lamina propria lymphocytes. TCRdb's copy holds only in-frame clones and misses some; the assay was immunoSEQ multiplex PCR. The table includes about 4,500 clones, around three quarters detected once. The TCR was taken from a human patient who received an intestinal transplant, so some T cells may come from the graft donor. The sample in question was ileum tissue, obtained just under 350 days after intestinal transplantation. The chain carries TRBV19 and TRBJ1-5, with 7 bases that match TRBD1. The CDR3 nucleotides read TGTGCCAGTAGTATTATAACAGGGGGCAATCAGCCCCAGCATTTT. It encodes CASSIITGGNQPQHF.